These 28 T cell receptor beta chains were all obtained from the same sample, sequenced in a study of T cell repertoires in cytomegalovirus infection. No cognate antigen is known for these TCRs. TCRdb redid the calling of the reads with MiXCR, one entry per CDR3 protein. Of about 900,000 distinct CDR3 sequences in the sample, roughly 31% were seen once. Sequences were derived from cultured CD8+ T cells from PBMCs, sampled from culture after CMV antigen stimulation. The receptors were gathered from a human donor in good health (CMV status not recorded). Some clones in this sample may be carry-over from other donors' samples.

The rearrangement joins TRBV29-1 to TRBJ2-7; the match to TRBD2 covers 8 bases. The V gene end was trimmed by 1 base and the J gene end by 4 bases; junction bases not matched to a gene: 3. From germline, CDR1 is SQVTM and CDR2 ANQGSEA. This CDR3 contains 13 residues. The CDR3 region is CSVEVSGGYEQYV. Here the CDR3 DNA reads TGCAGCGTTGAAGTATCGGGGGGGTACGAGCAGTACGTC.

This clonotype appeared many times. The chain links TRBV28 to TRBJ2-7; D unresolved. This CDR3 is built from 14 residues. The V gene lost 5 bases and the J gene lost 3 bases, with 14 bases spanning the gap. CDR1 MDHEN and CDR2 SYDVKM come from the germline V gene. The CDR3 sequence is CASSPLRQLYEQYV. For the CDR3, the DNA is TGTGCCAGCAGTCCCCTGCGTCAGCTCTACGAGCAGTACGTC.

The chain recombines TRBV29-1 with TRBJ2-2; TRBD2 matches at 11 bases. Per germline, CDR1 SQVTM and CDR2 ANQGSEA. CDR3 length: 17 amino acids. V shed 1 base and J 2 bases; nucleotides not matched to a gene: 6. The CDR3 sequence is CSVEGGTSGSNTGELFF. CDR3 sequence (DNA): TGCAGCGTTGAAGGAGGAACTAGCGGGAGTAACACCGGGGAGCTGTTTTTT.

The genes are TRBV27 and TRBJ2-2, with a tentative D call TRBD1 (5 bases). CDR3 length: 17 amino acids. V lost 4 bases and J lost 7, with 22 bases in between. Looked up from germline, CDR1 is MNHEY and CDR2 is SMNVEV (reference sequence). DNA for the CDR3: TGTGCCAGCAGTTATGCCTTTAGCAGGGTCAGCCGCGGGGAGCTGTTTTTT. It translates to CASSYAFSRVSRGELFF.

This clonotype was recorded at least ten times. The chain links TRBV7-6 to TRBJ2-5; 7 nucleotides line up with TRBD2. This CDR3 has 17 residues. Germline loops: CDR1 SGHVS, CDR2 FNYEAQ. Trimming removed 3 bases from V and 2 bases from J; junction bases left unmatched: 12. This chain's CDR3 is CASSFLAGLAVQETQYF. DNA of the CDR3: TGTGCCAGCAGCTTTCTCGCGGGGCTAGCGGTACAAGAGACCCAGTACTTC.

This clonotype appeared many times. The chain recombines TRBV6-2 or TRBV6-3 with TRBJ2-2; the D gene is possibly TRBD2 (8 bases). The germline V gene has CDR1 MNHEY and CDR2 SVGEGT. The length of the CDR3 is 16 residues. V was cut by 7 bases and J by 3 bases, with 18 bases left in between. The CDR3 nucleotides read TGTGCCAGCACCGGGACAGCGGGGGCGTACACCGGGGAGCTGTTTTTT. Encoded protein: CASTGTAGAYTGELFF.

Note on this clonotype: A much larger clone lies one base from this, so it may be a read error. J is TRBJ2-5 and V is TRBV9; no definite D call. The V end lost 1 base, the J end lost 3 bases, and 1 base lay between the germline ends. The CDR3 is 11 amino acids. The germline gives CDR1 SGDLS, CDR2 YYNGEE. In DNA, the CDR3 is TGTGCCAGCAGCGTAAAAGAGACCCAGTACTTC. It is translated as CASSVKETQYF. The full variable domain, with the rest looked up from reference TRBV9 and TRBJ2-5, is DSGVTQTPKHLITATGQRVTLRCSPRSGDLSVYWYQQSLDQGLQFLIQYYNGEERAKGNILERFSAQQFPDLHSELNLSSLELGDSALYFCASSVKETQYFGPGTRLLVL.

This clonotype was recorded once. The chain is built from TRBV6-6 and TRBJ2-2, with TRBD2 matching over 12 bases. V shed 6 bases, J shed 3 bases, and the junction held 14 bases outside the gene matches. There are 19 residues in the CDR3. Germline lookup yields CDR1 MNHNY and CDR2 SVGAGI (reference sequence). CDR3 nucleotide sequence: TGTGCCAGCAGAGCTCTCGGACTAGCGGGGAAGCCGGACACCGGGGAGCTGTTTTTT. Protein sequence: CASRALGLAGKPDTGELFF.

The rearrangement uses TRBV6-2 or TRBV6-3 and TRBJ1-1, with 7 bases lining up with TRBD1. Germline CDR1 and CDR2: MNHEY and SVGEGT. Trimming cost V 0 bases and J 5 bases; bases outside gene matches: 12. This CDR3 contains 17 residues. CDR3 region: CASSYSPLDRHGTEAFF. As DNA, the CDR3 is TGTGCCAGCAGTTACTCCCCCCTGGACAGGCATGGGACTGAAGCTTTCTTT.

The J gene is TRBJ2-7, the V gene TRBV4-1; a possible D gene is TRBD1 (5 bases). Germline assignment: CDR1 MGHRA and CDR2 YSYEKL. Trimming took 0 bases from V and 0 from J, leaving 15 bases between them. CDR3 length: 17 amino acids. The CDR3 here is CASSQDSGAISSYEQYF. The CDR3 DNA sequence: TGCGCCAGCAGCCAAGATAGTGGGGCAATAAGCTCCTACGAGCAGTACTTC.

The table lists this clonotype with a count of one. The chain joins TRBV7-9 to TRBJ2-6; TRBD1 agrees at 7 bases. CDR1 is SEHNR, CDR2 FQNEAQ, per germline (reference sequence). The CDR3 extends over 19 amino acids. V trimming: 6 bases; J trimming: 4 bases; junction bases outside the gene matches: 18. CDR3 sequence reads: CASRNRGLEGAPGANVLTF. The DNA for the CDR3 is TGTGCCAGCAGGAACCGGGGCCTCGAGGGGGCGCCAGGGGCCAACGTCCTGACTTTC.

DNA for the CDR3: TGTGCCAGCAGCTTAGGACCACAGGGAAAGAACACTGAAGCTTTCTTT. This sequence encodes CASSLGPQGKNTEAFF. The chain joins TRBV7-9 to TRBJ1-1, with D possibly matching TRBD1 (6 bases). Germline assignment: CDR1 SEHNR and CDR2 FQNEAQ (reference sequence). V shed 1 base and J shed 1 base, with 13 bases lying between them. The CDR3 sequence is 16 residues long.

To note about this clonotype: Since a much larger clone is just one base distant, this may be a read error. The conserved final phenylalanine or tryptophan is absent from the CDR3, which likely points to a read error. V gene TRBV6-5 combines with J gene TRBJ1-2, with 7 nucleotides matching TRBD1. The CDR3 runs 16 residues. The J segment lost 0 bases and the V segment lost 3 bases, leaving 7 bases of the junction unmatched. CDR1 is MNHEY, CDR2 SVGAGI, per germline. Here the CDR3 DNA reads TGTGCCAGCAGTTATGGACAGGCAGATTCTAACTATGGCTACACCATC. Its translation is CASSYGQADSNYGYTI.

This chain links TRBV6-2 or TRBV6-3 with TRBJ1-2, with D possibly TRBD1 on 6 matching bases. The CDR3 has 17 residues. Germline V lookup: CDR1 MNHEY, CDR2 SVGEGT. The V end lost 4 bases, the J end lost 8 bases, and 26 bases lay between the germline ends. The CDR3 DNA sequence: TGTGCCAGCAGTTCCTACAGGGCCCTAGCACCTCTATTCGGCTACACCTTC. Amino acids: CASSSYRALAPLFGYTF.

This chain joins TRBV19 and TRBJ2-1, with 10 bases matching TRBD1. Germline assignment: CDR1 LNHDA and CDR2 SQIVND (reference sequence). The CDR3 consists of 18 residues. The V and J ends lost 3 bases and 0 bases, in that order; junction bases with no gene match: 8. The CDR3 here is CASSMRDRGVSSYNEQFF. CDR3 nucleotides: TGTGCCAGTAGTATGCGGGACAGGGGCGTTAGCTCCTACAATGAGCAGTTCTTC.

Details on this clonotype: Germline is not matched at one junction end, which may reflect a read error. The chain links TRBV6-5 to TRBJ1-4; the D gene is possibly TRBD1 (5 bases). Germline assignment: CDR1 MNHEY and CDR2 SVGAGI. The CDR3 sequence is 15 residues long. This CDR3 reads CASSYSGPTNEQLFF. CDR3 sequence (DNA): TGTGCCAGCAGTTACTCGGGGCCAACTAATGAACAACTGTTTTTT.

The CDR3 region is CASSRSGTGGYEQYF. CDR3 DNA: TGTGCCAGCAGCCGCTCCGGGACAGGGGGTTACGAGCAGTACTTC. The rearrangement uses TRBV27 and TRBJ2-7; TRBD1 matches at 11 bases. CDR1 is MNHEY, CDR2 SMNVEV, per germline (reference sequence). The V segment lost 6 bases and the J segment 4 bases; nucleotides outside the gene matches: 8. The CDR3 is 15 residues long.

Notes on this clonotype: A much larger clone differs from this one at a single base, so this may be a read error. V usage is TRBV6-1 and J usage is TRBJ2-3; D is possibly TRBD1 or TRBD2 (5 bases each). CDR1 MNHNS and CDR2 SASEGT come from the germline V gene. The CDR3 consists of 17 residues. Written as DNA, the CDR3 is TGTGTCAGCAGTGAAATAAGAGGGACGGCTAGCACAGATACGCAGTATTTT. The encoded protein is CVSSEIRGTASTDTQYF.

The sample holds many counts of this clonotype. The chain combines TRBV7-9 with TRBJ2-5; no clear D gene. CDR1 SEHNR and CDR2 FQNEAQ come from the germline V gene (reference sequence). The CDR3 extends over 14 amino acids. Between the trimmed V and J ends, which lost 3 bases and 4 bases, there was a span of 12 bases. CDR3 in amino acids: CASSFDFELETQYF. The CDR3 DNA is TGTGCCAGCAGCTTCGATTTTGAGCTAGAGACCCAGTACTTC.

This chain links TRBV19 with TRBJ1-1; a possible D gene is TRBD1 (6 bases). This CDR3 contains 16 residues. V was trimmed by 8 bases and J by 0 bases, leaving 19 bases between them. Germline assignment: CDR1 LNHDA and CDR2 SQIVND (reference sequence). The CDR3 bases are TGTGCCAGTGGTAAACACAGGGATGGCGTGAACACTGAAGCTTTCTTT. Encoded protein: CASGKHRDGVNTEAFF.

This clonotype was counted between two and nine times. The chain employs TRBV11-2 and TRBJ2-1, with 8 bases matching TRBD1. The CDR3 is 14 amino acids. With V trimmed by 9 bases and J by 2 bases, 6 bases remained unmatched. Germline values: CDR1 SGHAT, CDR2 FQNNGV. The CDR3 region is CASTDRVAYNEQFF. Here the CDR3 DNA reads TGTGCCAGTACGGACAGGGTCGCCTACAATGAGCAGTTCTTC.

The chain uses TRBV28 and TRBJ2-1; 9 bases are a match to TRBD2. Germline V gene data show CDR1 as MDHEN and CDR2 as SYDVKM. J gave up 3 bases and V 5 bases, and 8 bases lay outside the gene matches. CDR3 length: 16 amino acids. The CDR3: CASSISRRGGYNEQFF. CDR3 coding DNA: TGTGCCAGCAGTATTTCCCGGCGGGGGGGCTACAATGAGCAGTTCTTC.

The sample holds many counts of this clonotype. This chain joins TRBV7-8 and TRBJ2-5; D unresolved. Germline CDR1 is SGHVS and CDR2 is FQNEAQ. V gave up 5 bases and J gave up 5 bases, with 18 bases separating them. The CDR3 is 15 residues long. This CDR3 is CASSLLKVRGETQYF. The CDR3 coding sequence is TGTGCCAGCAGCCTCCTGAAAGTCCGTGGGGAGACCCAGTACTTC.

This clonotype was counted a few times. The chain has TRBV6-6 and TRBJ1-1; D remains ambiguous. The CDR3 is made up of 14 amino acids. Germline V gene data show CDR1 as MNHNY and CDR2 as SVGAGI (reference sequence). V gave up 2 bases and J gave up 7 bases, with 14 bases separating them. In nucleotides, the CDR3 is TGTGCCAGCAGTTACGGCCGGTGGATAGGTGAAGCTTTCTTT. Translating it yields CASSYGRWIGEAFF.

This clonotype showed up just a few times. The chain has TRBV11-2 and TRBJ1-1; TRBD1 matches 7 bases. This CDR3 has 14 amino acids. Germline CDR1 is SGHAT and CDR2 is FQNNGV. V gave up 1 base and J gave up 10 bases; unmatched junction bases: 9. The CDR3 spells CASSLAYQGDRAFF. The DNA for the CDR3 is TGTGCCAGCAGCTTAGCATACCAGGGGGATCGAGCTTTCTTT.

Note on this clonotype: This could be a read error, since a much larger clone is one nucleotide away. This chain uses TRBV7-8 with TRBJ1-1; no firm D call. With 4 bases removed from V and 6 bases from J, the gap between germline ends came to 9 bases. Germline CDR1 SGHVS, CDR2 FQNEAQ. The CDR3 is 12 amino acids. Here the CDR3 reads CASSSTRAEAFF. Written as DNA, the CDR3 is TGTGCCAGCAGCTCCACAAGGGCTGAAGCTTTCTTT.

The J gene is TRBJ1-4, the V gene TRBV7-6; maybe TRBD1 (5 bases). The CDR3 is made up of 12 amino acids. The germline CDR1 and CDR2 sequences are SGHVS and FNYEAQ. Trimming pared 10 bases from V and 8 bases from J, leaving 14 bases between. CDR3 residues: CAIKEGDEKLFF. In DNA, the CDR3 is TGTGCCATCAAGGAAGGGGACGAAAAACTGTTTTTT.

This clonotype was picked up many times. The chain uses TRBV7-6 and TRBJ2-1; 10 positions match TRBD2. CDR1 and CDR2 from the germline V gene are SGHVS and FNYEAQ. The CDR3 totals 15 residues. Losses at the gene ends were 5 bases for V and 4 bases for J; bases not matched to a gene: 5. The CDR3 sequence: CASSPASGGYNEQFF. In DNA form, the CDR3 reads TGTGCCAGCAGCCCCGCTAGCGGGGGATACAATGAGCAGTTCTTC.